A single sample gave rise to the 17 T cell receptor beta chains below, sequenced in a study of T cells in Graves' hyperthyroidism and ophthalmopathy. It was RNA transcripts that yielded the amplified TCR beta CDR3 regions. First-round RT-PCR with HTBI primers amplified the TCR CDR3 region. Each CDR3 protein is one row after TCRdb ran MiXCR on the multiplex PCR reads. Of some 400,000 distinct CDR3 sequences listed, around 14% are singletons. The sequenced sample consisted of blood. The source of these receptors is a woman aged 60-70 years with Graves' hyperthyroidism.

Turning to this clonotype: No conserved phenylalanine or tryptophan is present at the end of the CDR3, so a read error is the likely explanation. This chain connects TRBV20-1 to TRBJ2-1; D is uncertain. The germline V gene has CDR1 DFQATT and CDR2 SNEGSKA (reference sequence). The ends were cut back, 3 bases at V and 0 bases at J, with 9 bases in the middle. CDR3 length: 14 residues. Here the CDR3 reads CSARVVHSYNEQFS. The CDR3 coding sequence is TGCAGTGCTAGGGTTGTCCACTCCTACAATGAGCAGTTCTCC.

J is TRBJ2-7 and V is TRBV18; D is uncertain. This CDR3 has 16 amino acids. V lost 0 bases and J 2 bases, leaving 14 bases between the germline ends. Germline CDR1 and CDR2: KGHSH and LQKENI. CDR3 sequence (DNA): TGTGCCAGCTCACCACCTACGGGTACCGTTGCCTACGAGCAGTACTTC. This sequence encodes CASSPPTGTVAYEQYF.

V usage is TRBV5-1 and J usage is TRBJ2-6; no clear D gene. V shed 4 bases and J shed 2 bases, with 10 bases lying between them. The germline V gene encodes CDR1 SGHRS and CDR2 YFSETQ. The CDR3 runs 15 residues. CDR3 coding DNA: TGCGCCAGCAGCGAAGGTGGGCCTGGGGCCAACGTCCTGACTTTC. Protein sequence: CASSEGGPGANVLTF.

This clonotype was picked up many times. The chain has TRBV5-5 and TRBJ1-1; D possibly corresponds to TRBD1 (5 bases). Trimming took 3 bases from V and 0 from J, leaving 12 bases between them. The CDR3 is 15 amino acids. CDR1 and CDR2 from the germline V gene are SGHKS and YYEKEE (reference sequence). DNA for the CDR3: TGTGCCAGCAGCTCTAGGGGACTCTTGAACACTGAAGCTTTCTTT. It yields the protein CASSSRGLLNTEAFF.

Of note for this clonotype: Germline and junction disagree at one end, which may indicate a read error. The chain has TRBV28 and TRBJ2-2, with 10 nucleotides matching TRBD1. Germline V CDR1 and CDR2: MDHEN, SYDVKM. This CDR3 spans 15 amino acids. The CDR3 nucleotides read TGTACCAGCAGTCCCGGGACAGGGGTTACCGGGGAGCTGTTTTTT. Its translation: CTSSPGTGVTGELFF.

The chain links TRBV9 to TRBJ2-3; 13 bases match TRBD2. The CDR3 has 18 residues. V lost 0 bases and J lost 0; bases outside the gene matches: 4. Germline V gives CDR1 SGDLS, CDR2 YYNGEE. CDR3 protein: CASSVGGTSGTSTDTQYF. The DNA for the CDR3 is TGTGCCAGCAGCGTAGGCGGGACTAGCGGGACTAGCACAGATACGCAGTATTTT.

This clonotype occurred many times. The chain has TRBV2 and TRBJ1-5, with D perhaps TRBD1 (5 bases). There are 15 residues in the CDR3. Trimming took off 6 bases at V and 6 bases at J, with 18 bases between the two ends. Looked up from germline, CDR1 is SNHLY and CDR2 is FYNNEI. The CDR3 protein is CASSAGSRGGQPQHF. CDR3 coding DNA: TGTGCCAGCAGCGCCGGGAGTCGTGGGGGTCAGCCCCAGCATTTT.

This clonotype was counted many times. This rearrangement joins TRBV18 to TRBJ1-1, with TRBD1 matching over 8 bases. The CDR3 runs 14 residues. The V gene's germline CDR1 is KGHSH and CDR2 LQKENI. J was trimmed by 6 bases and V by 3 bases; bases with no gene match: 6. CDR3 in amino acids: CASSPGDRIAEAFF. The CDR3 DNA reads as TGTGCCAGCTCACCGGGGGACAGGATTGCTGAAGCTTTCTTT.

This clonotype appeared a few times. It may be a read error: a sequence one base away is much more abundant. Because it lacks the conserved phenylalanine or tryptophan at the end, this CDR3 is likely a read error. This rearrangement joins TRBV2 to TRBJ2-7; D ambiguous. V lost 5 bases and J 6 bases, leaving 14 bases between the germline ends. Germline assignment: CDR1 SNHLY and CDR2 FYNNEI. There are 13 residues in the CDR3. CDR3 in amino acids: CASSLSWMSEQYL. CDR3 DNA: TGTGCCAGCAGTCTCAGCTGGATGAGCGAGCAGTACCTC.

Only a few counts were recorded for this clonotype. This chain joins TRBV19 and TRBJ2-1, with TRBD2 matching 11 bases. The CDR3 sequence is 15 residues long. The germline V gene has CDR1 LNHDA and CDR2 SQIVND (reference sequence). V was pared by 3 bases and J by 3 bases, with 1 base of the junction left unmatched. In DNA, the CDR3 is TGTGCCAGTAGTATCGGGACTAGCGGCTACAATGAGCAGTTCTTC. Its protein product is CASSIGTSGYNEQFF.

In regard to this clonotype: A much larger clone differs by one base, so this may be a read error. The chain carries TRBV7-9 and TRBJ2-1; 10 bases line up with TRBD1. With 5 bases clipped from V and 5 bases from J, the junction kept 12 bases outside the gene matches. The CDR3 loop spans 17 amino acids. Germline CDR1 reads SEHNR; CDR2 reads FQNEAQ (reference sequence). CDR3 sequence: CASSRNPGQGIHNEQFF. CDR3 in DNA: TGTGCCAGCAGCAGGAACCCGGGACAGGGGATCCACAATGAGCAGTTCTTC. The entire variable domain, with the rest obtained from reference TRBV7-9 and TRBJ2-1, is as follows: DTGVSQNPRHKITKRGQNVTFRCDPISEHNRLYWYRQTLGQGPEFLTYFQNEAQLEKSRLLSDRFSAERPKGSFSTLEIQRTEQGDSAMYLCASSRNPGQGIHNEQFFGPGTRLTVL.

This clonotype has a handful of counts. V gene TRBV27 combines with J gene TRBJ1-6; no firm D call. V was cut by 8 bases and J by 8 bases, with 19 bases left in between. Germline V lookup: CDR1 MNHEY, CDR2 SMNVEV (reference sequence). This CDR3 is 15 amino acids long. CDR3 in amino acids: CASRFRWVLDSPLHF. CDR3 in DNA: TGTGCCAGCCGATTCCGTTGGGTGTTGGATTCACCCCTCCACTTT.

This clonotype was seen just once. This chain uses TRBV19 with TRBJ2-7; TRBD2 matches 9 bases. Germline CDR1 and CDR2: LNHDA and SQIVND (reference sequence). The CDR3 consists of 15 residues. V lost 4 bases and J lost 3; bases outside the gene matches: 7. CDR3 sequence: CASSTRLAAVYEQYF. The CDR3 DNA follows: TGTGCCAGTAGTACCAGACTAGCGGCAGTCTACGAGCAGTACTTC.

Comments on this clonotype: An end of the junction does not agree with germline; a read error may underlie this. The chain employs TRBV12-3 or TRBV12-4 and TRBJ1-5; D not resolved. CDR3 length: 14 residues. CDR3 bases: TGTGCCATCAGTGACGGTAATAGCAATCAGCCCCAGCATTTT. Its protein is CAISDGNSNQPQHF.

This clonotype was detected ten times or more. The rearrangement uses TRBV24-1 and TRBJ1-1; 8 bases are a match to TRBD1. The CDR3 length is 15 residues. V trimming: 1 base; J trimming: 5 bases; junction bases outside the gene matches: 5. Germline V gene lookup returns CDR1 KGHDR and CDR2 SFDVKD. The CDR3 protein is CATSDFSRGRTEAFF. The CDR3 DNA sequence: TGTGCCACCAGTGATTTCTCCAGGGGGCGGACTGAAGCTTTCTTT.

This clonotype occurred many times. V gene TRBV12-3 or TRBV12-4 combines with J gene TRBJ1-4; D remains unclear. This CDR3 is built from 16 residues. Trimming took 1 base from V and 0 from J, leaving 9 bases between them. The CDR3, as DNA: TGTGCCAGCAGTTTAGAACAGTCTGCAACTAATGAAAAACTGTTTTTT. It is translated as CASSLEQSATNEKLFF.

This clonotype was detected only once. The chain employs TRBV6-1 and TRBJ1-2, with D maybe TRBD1 (6 bases). V was cut by 8 bases and J by 2 bases, with 27 bases left in between. Germline CDR1 MNHNS, CDR2 SASEGT. This CDR3 spans 18 amino acids. CDR3 region: CASSNPQGRGSGNYGYTF. CDR3 DNA sequence: TGTGCCAGCTCTAATCCACAGGGAAGAGGATCAGGGAACTATGGCTACACCTTC.